This T cell receptor (beta chain) derives from a study of blood T cell repertoires in COVID-19. Study overall: T cells, B-cell-depleted T cells, or PBMCs provided the cDNA or gDNA that served as material.

Sequenced by immunoSEQ multiplex PCR; TCRdb stores in-frame clones only, minus some. Of tens of thousands of clones in the sample, about 80% were seen once. This CDR3 has 13 amino acids. CDR1 is SGDLS and CDR2 is YYNGEE in the germline V gene. The ends were cut back, 4 bases at V and 5 bases at J, with 13 bases in the middle. Material for sequencing was peripheral blood. This receptor was identified in a human donor in a cohort sampled during active COVID-19. The chain is built from TRBV9 and TRBJ2-7, with D perhaps TRBD1 (5 bases). The CDR3, as DNA: TGTGCCAGCAGCAAGCAAAGGGGCGACGAGCAGTACTTC. It codes for CASSKQRGDEQYF. Variable domain in full (rest from reference TRBV9 and TRBJ2-7): DSGVTQTPKHLITATGQRVTLRCSPRSGDLSVYWYQQSLDQGLQFLIQYYNGEERAKGNILERFSAQQFPDLHSELNLSSLELGDSALYFCASSKQRGDEQYFGPGTRLTVT.